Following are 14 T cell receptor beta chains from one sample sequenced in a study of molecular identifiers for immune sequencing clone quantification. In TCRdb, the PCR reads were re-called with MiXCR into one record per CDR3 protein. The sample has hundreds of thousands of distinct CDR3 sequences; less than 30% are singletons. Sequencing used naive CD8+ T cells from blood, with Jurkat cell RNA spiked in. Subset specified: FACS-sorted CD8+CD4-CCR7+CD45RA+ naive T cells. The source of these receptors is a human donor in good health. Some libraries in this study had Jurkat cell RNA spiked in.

The CDR3 sequence: CASSQDLSGRLNEQFF. Written as DNA, the CDR3 is TGCGCCAGCAGCCAAGATTTGAGCGGGAGGTTAAATGAGCAGTTCTTC. The V gene is TRBV4-3, the J gene TRBJ2-1; 9 bases match TRBD2. After removal of 0 bases from V and 7 bases from J, the junction contained 7 bases not matched to a gene. Germline lookup yields CDR1 LGHNA and CDR2 YSLEER. The CDR3 has 16 residues.

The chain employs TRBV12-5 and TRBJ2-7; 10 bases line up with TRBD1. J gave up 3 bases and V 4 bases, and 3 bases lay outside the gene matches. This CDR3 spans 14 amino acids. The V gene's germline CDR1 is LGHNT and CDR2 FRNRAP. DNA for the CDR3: TGTGCTAGTGGTTGGGGACAGGGGATCTACGAGCAGTACTTC. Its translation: CASGWGQGIYEQYF.

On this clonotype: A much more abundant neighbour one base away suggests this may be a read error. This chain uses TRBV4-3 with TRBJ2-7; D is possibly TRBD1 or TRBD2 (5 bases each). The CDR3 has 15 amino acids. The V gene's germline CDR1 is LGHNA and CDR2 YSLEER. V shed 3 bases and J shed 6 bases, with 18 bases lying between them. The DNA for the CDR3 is TGCGCCAGCAGCCAGGGGAGACAGCGCCCTAGCGAGCAGTACTTC. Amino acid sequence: CASSQGRQRPSEQYF.

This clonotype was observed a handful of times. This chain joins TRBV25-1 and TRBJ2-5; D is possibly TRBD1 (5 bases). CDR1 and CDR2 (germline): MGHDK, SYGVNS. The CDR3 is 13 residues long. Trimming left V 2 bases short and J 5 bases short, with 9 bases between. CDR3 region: CASSEQGWETQYF. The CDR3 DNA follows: TGTGCCAGCAGTGAACAGGGCTGGGAGACCCAGTACTTC.

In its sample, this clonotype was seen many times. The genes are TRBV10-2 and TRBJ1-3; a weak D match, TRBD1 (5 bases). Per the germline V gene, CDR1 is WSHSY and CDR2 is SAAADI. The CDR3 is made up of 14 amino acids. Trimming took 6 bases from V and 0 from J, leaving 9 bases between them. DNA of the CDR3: TGCGCCAGCAGGGAGACAGACTCTGGAAACACCATATATTTT. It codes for CASRETDSGNTIYF.

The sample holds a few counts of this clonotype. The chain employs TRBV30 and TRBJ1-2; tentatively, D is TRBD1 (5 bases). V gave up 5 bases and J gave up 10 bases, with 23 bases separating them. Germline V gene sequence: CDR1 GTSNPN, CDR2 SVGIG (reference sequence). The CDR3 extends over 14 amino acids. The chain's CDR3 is CAWDSPLDGAVYTF. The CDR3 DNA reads TGTGCCTGGGACAGCCCCCTGGACGGTGCTGTCTACACCTTC.

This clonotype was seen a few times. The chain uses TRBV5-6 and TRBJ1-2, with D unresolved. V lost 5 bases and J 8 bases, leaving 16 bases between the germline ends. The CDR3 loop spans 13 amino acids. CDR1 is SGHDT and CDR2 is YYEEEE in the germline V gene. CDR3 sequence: CASSFETSWGYTF. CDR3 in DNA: TGTGCCAGCAGTTTTGAGACTTCTTGGGGCTACACCTTC.

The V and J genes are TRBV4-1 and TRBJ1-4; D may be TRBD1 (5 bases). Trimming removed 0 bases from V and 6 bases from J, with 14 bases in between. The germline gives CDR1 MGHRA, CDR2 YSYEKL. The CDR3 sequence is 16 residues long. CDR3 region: CASSQESGRVDEKLFF. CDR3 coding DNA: TGCGCCAGCAGCCAAGAATCCGGCAGGGTGGATGAAAAACTGTTTTTT.

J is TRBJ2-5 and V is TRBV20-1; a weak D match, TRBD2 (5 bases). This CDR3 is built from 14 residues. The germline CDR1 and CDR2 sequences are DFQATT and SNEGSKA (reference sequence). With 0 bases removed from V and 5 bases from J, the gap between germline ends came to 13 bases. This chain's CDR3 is CSARDLRTGETQYF. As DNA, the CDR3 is TGCAGTGCTAGAGATCTAAGAACGGGGGAGACCCAGTACTTC.

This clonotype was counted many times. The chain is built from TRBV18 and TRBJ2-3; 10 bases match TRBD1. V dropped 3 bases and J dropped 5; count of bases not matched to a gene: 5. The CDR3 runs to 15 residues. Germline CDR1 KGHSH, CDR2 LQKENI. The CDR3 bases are TGTGCCAGCTCACCTTGGGACAGGGGAGGAGATACGCAGTATTTT. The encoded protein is CASSPWDRGGDTQYF.

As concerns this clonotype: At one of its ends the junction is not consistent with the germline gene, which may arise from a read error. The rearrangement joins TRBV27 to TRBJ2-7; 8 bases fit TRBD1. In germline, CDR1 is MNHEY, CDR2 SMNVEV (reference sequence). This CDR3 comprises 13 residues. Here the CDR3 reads CANSAQGAYEQYF. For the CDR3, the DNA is TGTGCCAACAGTGCACAGGGGGCCTACGAGCAGTACTTC.

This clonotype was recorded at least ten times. Here the CDR3 DNA reads TGTGCCAGCAGCTTAGGACGTGAAGCTTTCTTT. This gives the protein CASSLGREAFF. This chain joins TRBV5-6 and TRBJ1-1; no clear D gene. CDR3 size: 11 residues. From germline, CDR1 is SGHDT and CDR2 YYEEEE. Trimming cost V 2 bases and J 7 bases, with 6 bases left between them. The whole variable domain, remainder taken from reference TRBV5-6 and TRBJ1-1, is DAGVTQSPTHLIKTRGQQVTLRCSPKSGHDTVSWYQQALGQGPQFIFQYYEEEERQRGNFPDRFSGHQFPNYSSELNVNALLLGDSALYLCASSLGREAFFGQGTRLTVV.

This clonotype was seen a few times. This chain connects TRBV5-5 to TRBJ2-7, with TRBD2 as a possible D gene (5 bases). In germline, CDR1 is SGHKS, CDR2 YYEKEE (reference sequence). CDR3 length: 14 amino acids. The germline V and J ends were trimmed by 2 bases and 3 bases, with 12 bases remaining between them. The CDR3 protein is CASSFGGRNYEQYF. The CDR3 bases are TGTGCCAGCAGCTTTGGAGGCAGGAACTACGAGCAGTACTTC.

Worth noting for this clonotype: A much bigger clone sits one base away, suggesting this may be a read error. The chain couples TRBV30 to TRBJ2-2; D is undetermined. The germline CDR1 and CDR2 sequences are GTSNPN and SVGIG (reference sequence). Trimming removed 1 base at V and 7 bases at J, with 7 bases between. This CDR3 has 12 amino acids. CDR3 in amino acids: CAWSALDGELFF. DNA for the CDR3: TGTGCCTGGAGTGCCCTGGACGGGGAGCTGTTTTTT. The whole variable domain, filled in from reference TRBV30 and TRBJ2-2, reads SQTIHQWPATLVQPVGSPLSLECTVEGTSNPNLYWYRQAAGRGLQLLFYSVGIGQISSEVPQNLSASRPQDRQFILSSKKLLLSDSGFYLCAWSALDGELFFGEGSRLTVL.